This TCR beta chain was sequenced for a study of blood T cell repertoires in COVID-19. Overall study: The United States, Italy and Spain were the sources of the acute and convalescent COVID-19 samples.

Recruitment covered about two dozen US areas and drew participants whose ages spanned about 18 to 89 years. Assignments of participants to cohorts depended upon their own reported clinical history. CDR1 and CDR2 (germline): SGHTA, FQGNSA. The CDR3 is made up of 13 amino acids. The ends were cut back, 4 bases at V and 4 bases at J, with 8 bases in the middle. Original handling: Researchers report that nucleated cell counts were estimated from reference gene primer amplification. Sequencing used immunoSEQ multiplex PCR; TCRdb keeps in-frame clones, though not all of them. The V and J calls and the clone size are those of that table, but D and trimming were determined from the DNA. Among about 330,000 clones, roughly nine tenths were seen once, and the ten largest hold approximately 18%.

The chain is built from TRBV7-2 and TRBJ1-5; no clear D. Input material: PBMCs or T cells enriched from blood (not recorded which). This TCR was recovered from a woman aged 25 to 39 who had recovered from COVID-19. CDR3 DNA: TGTGCCAGCAGCTACACAGAGAATCAGCCCCAGCATTTT. Translated, it gives CASSYTENQPQHF.